This T cell receptor (beta chain) was observed in a study of T cell clonotyping in hematopoietic cell transplantation. Looked up from germline, CDR1 is SGHAT and CDR2 is FQNNGV. CDR3 length: 11 residues. The V end was cut by 5 bases, the J end by 9 bases, with 11 bases between. Sequencing used immunoSEQ multiplex PCR; TCRdb keeps in-frame clones, though not all of them. Among about 8,700 clones listed, around 97% were seen once. The sequencing here drew on peripheral blood mononuclear cells, taken 100 days after allogeneic stem cell transplant. The TCR was taken from a male patient over 55 who had an allogeneic stem cell transplant from a related donor, so the T cells may come from the graft donor. Some clones in this sample may be carry-over from other donors' samples. The chain is built from TRBV11-2 and TRBJ2-7; no firm D call. CDR3 sequence reads: CASSVSDAQYF. CDR3 bases: TGTGCCAGCAGCGTCTCCGACGCGCAGTACTTC. The entire variable domain, with the rest obtained from reference TRBV11-2 and TRBJ2-7, is as follows: EAGVAQSPRYKIIEKRQSVAFWCNPISGHATLYWYQQILGQGPKLLIQFQNNGVVDDSQLPKDRFSAERLKGVDSTLKIQPAKLEDSAVYLCASSVSDAQYFGPGTRLTVT.